This TCR beta chain emerged from a study of blood T cell repertoires in COVID-19. Looking at the study overall: The United States, Italy and Spain provided the acute and convalescent COVID-19 samples. The cDNA or gDNA used as material had been derived from T cells, B-cell-depleted T cells, or PBMCs.

The authors' processing: Estimates of nucleated cell counts were drawn from the amplification of reference gene primers. Assay used: immunoSEQ multiplex PCR; TCRdb lists only in-frame clones, some missing. V, J and clone size are those of that table, while D and trimming were read from the DNA. The sample carries tens of thousands of clones, around four fifths recorded once. Germline V gene data show CDR1 as LNHNV and CDR2 as YYDKDF (reference sequence). V gave up 1 base and J gave up 8 bases; unmatched junction bases: 4. The CDR3 length is 15 residues. In its sample, this clone was seen a few times. The clonotype was recovered from a woman aged 60-70 years with acute or convalescent COVID-19. The J gene is TRBJ1-4, the V gene TRBV15; 10 nucleotides align to TRBD1. What was sequenced was peripheral blood. The DNA for the CDR3 is TGTGCCACCAGCAGAGGACAGGGGGCAAGGGAAAAACTGTTTTTT. It translates to CATSRGQGAREKLFF.